Listed below are T cell receptor beta chains from one sample, sequenced in a study of technical replicates of blood from several donors. TCRdb keeps only in-frame clones here, not all; method: immunoSEQ multiplex PCR. Among tens of thousands of clones, around 96% were seen once, and the ten largest hold 0.37%. The specimen was T cells isolated from PBMCs. The receptors here all came from a human donor in good health. Each CDR3 is given with its conserved first and last residue. A D gene is named only where the DNA matches it firmly. Size values are once, few and many counts, or a class for expanded clones, and some rows have none.

clone_size: .
d_call: TRBD1
v_call: TRBV6-6
j_call: TRBJ2-5
cdr3_length: 12
cdr3_aa: CASTQGAETQYF
cdr3_nt: TGTGCCAGCACCCAGGGGGCGGAGACCCAGTACTTC

clone_size: .
d_call: .
v_call: TRBV9
j_call: TRBJ1-2
cdr3_length: 12
cdr3_aa: CASSGGQRGYTF
cdr3_nt: TGTGCCAGCAGCGGCGGACAGAGGGGCTACACCTTC

clone_size: .
d_call: .
v_call: TRBV10-1
j_call: TRBJ1-2
cdr3_length: 13
cdr3_aa: CASSEGHGYGYTF
cdr3_nt: TGCGCCAGCAGTGAGGGACACGGGTATGGCTACACCTTC

clone_size: once
d_call: .
v_call: TRBV27
j_call: TRBJ2-5
cdr3_length: 14
cdr3_aa: CASSLSLSQETQYF
cdr3_nt: TGTGCCAGCAGTCTTAGCCTCTCACAAGAGACCCAGTACTTC

clone_size: .
d_call: .
v_call: TRBV5-1
j_call: TRBJ2-1
cdr3_length: 13
cdr3_aa: CASSLYFNNEQFF
cdr3_nt: TGCGCCAGCAGCTTGTACTTCAACAATGAGCAGTTCTTC

clone_size: .
d_call: TRBD1
v_call: TRBV5-1
j_call: TRBJ1-1
cdr3_length: 15
cdr3_aa: CASSFTGTANTEAFF
cdr3_nt: TGCGCCAGCAGCTTTACCGGGACAGCGAACACTGAAGCTTTCTTT

clone_size: .
d_call: .
v_call: TRBV27
j_call: TRBJ1-5
cdr3_length: 15
cdr3_aa: CASQLARSSNQPQHF
cdr3_nt: TGTGCCAGCCAGCTGGCACGGAGTAGCAATCAGCCCCAGCATTTT

clone_size: .
d_call: .
v_call: TRBV6-5
j_call: TRBJ2-7
cdr3_length: 12
cdr3_aa: CAIFGREGEQYF
cdr3_nt: TGTGCCATTTTTGGCAGGGAAGGCGAGCAGTACTTC

clone_size: .
d_call: TRBD1
v_call: TRBV28
j_call: TRBJ1-1
cdr3_length: 15
cdr3_aa: CASGTGGIMNTEAFF
cdr3_nt: TGTGCCAGCGGAACAGGGGGCATAATGAACACTGAAGCTTTCTTT

clone_size: .
d_call: TRBD1
v_call: TRBV28
j_call: TRBJ2-7
cdr3_length: 15
cdr3_aa: CASSSPGQGGYEQYF
cdr3_nt: TGTGCCAGCAGTTCGCCGGGACAGGGTGGTTACGAGCAGTACTTC

clone_size: .
d_call: .
v_call: TRBV6-5
j_call: TRBJ1-2
cdr3_length: 14
cdr3_aa: CASRLTETNYGYTF
cdr3_nt: TGTGCCAGCAGGCTAACAGAGACTAACTATGGCTACACCTTC

clone_size: .
d_call: TRBD2
v_call: TRBV28
j_call: TRBJ2-5
cdr3_length: 14
cdr3_aa: CASRASGSLETQYF
cdr3_nt: TGTGCCAGCAGAGCGAGCGGGAGCCTTGAGACCCAGTACTTC

clone_size: .
d_call: TRBD2
v_call: TRBV15
j_call: TRBJ2-3
cdr3_length: 16
cdr3_aa: CATSRVPGGPGDTQYF
cdr3_nt: TGTGCCACCAGCAGAGTCCCGGGAGGGCCCGGAGATACGCAGTATTTT

clone_size: .
d_call: TRBD2
v_call: TRBV7-2
j_call: TRBJ2-7
cdr3_length: 15
cdr3_aa: CASSITSGWSYEQYF
cdr3_nt: TGTGCCAGCAGCATAACTAGCGGGTGGTCCTACGAGCAGTACTTC

clone_size: .
d_call: .
v_call: TRBV9
j_call: TRBJ2-2
cdr3_length: 15
cdr3_aa: CASRAGTTNTGELFF
cdr3_nt: TGTGCCAGCAGGGCCGGGACAACGAACACCGGGGAGCTGTTTTTT

clone_size: .
d_call: TRBD2
v_call: TRBV7-9
j_call: TRBJ2-7
cdr3_length: 16
cdr3_aa: CASSLSTSGSSYEQYF
cdr3_nt: TGTGCCAGCAGCTTATCAACTAGCGGGTCCTCCTACGAGCAGTACTTC

clone_size: .
d_call: .
v_call: TRBV5-1
j_call: TRBJ1-1
cdr3_length: 14
cdr3_aa: CASSPTGSNTEAFF
cdr3_nt: TGCGCCAGCAGCCCGACAGGCTCGAACACTGAAGCTTTCTTT

clone_size: .
d_call: TRBD1
v_call: TRBV6-5
j_call: TRBJ1-2
cdr3_length: 14
cdr3_aa: CATKSGGRSAGYTF
cdr3_nt: TGTGCCACCAAATCAGGGGGCAGAAGCGCCGGCTACACCTTC

clone_size: .
d_call: TRBD2
v_call: TRBV7-6
j_call: TRBJ2-1
cdr3_length: 15
cdr3_aa: CASSLGYTSREEWFF
cdr3_nt: TGTGCCAGCAGCTTAGGTTATACTTCGCGGGAGGAGTGGTTCTTC

clone_size: .
d_call: TRBD2
v_call: TRBV29-1
j_call: TRBJ2-7
cdr3_length: 14
cdr3_aa: CSVLTSGRNYEQYF
cdr3_nt: TGCAGCGTCCTGACTAGCGGGAGAAACTACGAGCAGTACTTC

clone_size: .
d_call: TRBD2
v_call: TRBV11-2
j_call: TRBJ2-7
cdr3_length: 14
cdr3_aa: CASSLDLAGAEQYF
cdr3_nt: TGTGCCAGCAGCTTAGATCTAGCGGGAGCCGAGCAGTACTTC

clone_size: .
d_call: .
v_call: TRBV4-1
j_call: TRBJ2-7
cdr3_length: 14
cdr3_aa: CASSLVAGSYEQYF
cdr3_nt: TGCGCCAGCAGCCTAGTGGCGGGGTCCTACGAGCAGTACTTC

clone_size: once
d_call: TRBD2
v_call: TRBV9
j_call: TRBJ2-3
cdr3_length: 15
cdr3_aa: CASSPSGRAGDTQYF
cdr3_nt: TGTGCCAGCAGTCCTAGCGGGAGGGCCGGAGATACGCAGTATTTT

clone_size: .
d_call: .
v_call: TRBV7-6
j_call: TRBJ2-5
cdr3_length: 14
cdr3_aa: CASSLGGVQETQYF
cdr3_nt: TGTGCCAGCAGTCTAGGCGGGGTTCAAGAGACCCAGTACTTC

clone_size: .
d_call: .
v_call: TRBV18
j_call: TRBJ2-5
cdr3_length: 14
cdr3_aa: CASSPSRYQETQYF
cdr3_nt: TGTGCCAGCTCACCTTCCAGGTACCAAGAGACCCAGTACTTC

clone_size: .
d_call: .
v_call: TRBV5-4
j_call: TRBJ1-1
cdr3_length: 15
cdr3_aa: CASSSKLDSIAEAFF
cdr3_nt: TGTGCCAGCAGCTCGAAATTAGACAGTATCGCTGAAGCTTTCTTT

clone_size: .
d_call: .
v_call: TRBV7-2
j_call: TRBJ1-1
cdr3_length: 16
cdr3_aa: CASSPYTGWRLTEAFF
cdr3_nt: TGTGCCAGCAGCCCGTATACAGGGTGGAGACTCACTGAAGCTTTCTTT

clone_size: .
d_call: TRBD2
v_call: TRBV7-9
j_call: TRBJ2-7
cdr3_length: 14
cdr3_aa: CASSPDGGRGEQYF
cdr3_nt: TGTGCCAGCAGCCCCGACGGCGGGAGAGGCGAGCAGTACTTC

clone_size: .
d_call: TRBD1
v_call: TRBV5-1
j_call: TRBJ1-1
cdr3_length: 13
cdr3_aa: CASSRTGKTEAFF
cdr3_nt: TGCGCCAGCAGCAGGACAGGGAAGACTGAAGCTTTCTTT

clone_size: .
d_call: .
v_call: TRBV7-2
j_call: TRBJ2-1
cdr3_length: 13
cdr3_aa: CASSWGPDNEQFF
cdr3_nt: TGTGCCAGCAGCTGGGGCCCAGACAATGAGCAGTTCTTC

clone_size: .
d_call: TRBD1
v_call: TRBV5-1
j_call: TRBJ2-1
cdr3_length: 15
cdr3_aa: CASSPSTGWYNEQFF
cdr3_nt: TGCGCCAGCAGCCCTTCGACAGGGTGGTACAATGAGCAGTTCTTC

clone_size: .
d_call: .
v_call: TRBV5-1
j_call: TRBJ1-1
cdr3_length: 13
cdr3_aa: CASSLVMNTEAFF
cdr3_nt: TGCGCCAGCAGCTTGGTCATGAACACTGAAGCTTTCTTT

clone_size: .
d_call: .
v_call: TRBV7-3
j_call: TRBJ1-2
cdr3_length: 15
cdr3_aa: CASSPTTGSTNGYTF
cdr3_nt: TGTGCCAGCAGCCCAACTACAGGCTCCACAAATGGCTACACCTTC

clone_size: .
d_call: TRBD2
v_call: TRBV4-1
j_call: TRBJ2-1
cdr3_length: 16
cdr3_aa: CASSQVSGLAHNEQFF
cdr3_nt: TGCGCCAGCAGCCAAGTAAGTGGACTAGCCCACAATGAGCAGTTCTTC

clone_size: .
d_call: .
v_call: TRBV9
j_call: TRBJ2-5
cdr3_length: 13
cdr3_aa: CASSVEPGETQYF
cdr3_nt: TGTGCCAGCAGCGTAGAACCGGGGGAGACCCAGTACTTC

clone_size: .
d_call: .
v_call: TRBV7-3
j_call: TRBJ2-1
cdr3_length: 14
cdr3_aa: CASSLSRDINEQFF
cdr3_nt: TGTGCCAGCAGCTTATCTAGGGACATCAATGAGCAGTTCTTC

clone_size: .
d_call: TRBD1
v_call: TRBV5-1
j_call: TRBJ2-7
cdr3_length: 14
cdr3_aa: CASSLGQGSYEQYF
cdr3_nt: TGCGCCAGCAGCTTGGGACAGGGGTCCTACGAGCAGTACTTC

clone_size: .
d_call: .
v_call: TRBV5-1
j_call: TRBJ1-1
cdr3_length: 14
cdr3_aa: CASSLGVMNTEAFF
cdr3_nt: TGCGCCAGCAGCTTAGGGGTCATGAACACTGAAGCTTTCTTT

clone_size: .
d_call: .
v_call: TRBV6-7
j_call: TRBJ1-4
cdr3_length: 15
cdr3_aa: CASSYCSRGREKLFF
cdr3_nt: TGTGCCAGCAGTTACTGTAGCAGGGGTCGGGAAAAACTGTTTTTT

clone_size: .
d_call: TRBD2
v_call: TRBV15
j_call: TRBJ2-5
cdr3_length: 15
cdr3_aa: CATSRYRTSEETQYF
cdr3_nt: TGTGCCACCAGCAGATACCGGACTAGCGAGGAGACCCAGTACTTC

clone_size: .
d_call: .
v_call: TRBV5-6
j_call: TRBJ2-7
cdr3_length: 14
cdr3_aa: CASSFVSGSYEQYF
cdr3_nt: TGTGCCAGCAGCTTTGTGTCAGGCTCCTACGAGCAGTACTTC

clone_size: .
d_call: TRBD2
v_call: TRBV18
j_call: TRBJ2-5
cdr3_length: 14
cdr3_aa: CASSPSGITETQYF
cdr3_nt: TGTGCCAGCTCACCAAGCGGGATTACAGAGACCCAGTACTTC

clone_size: .
d_call: TRBD2
v_call: TRBV6-1
j_call: TRBJ2-1
cdr3_length: 14
cdr3_aa: CASLTSGIYNEQFF
cdr3_nt: TGTGCCAGCCTTACCAGCGGGATCTACAATGAGCAGTTCTTC

clone_size: .
d_call: TRBD1
v_call: TRBV28
j_call: TRBJ1-1
cdr3_length: 16
cdr3_aa: CASSAGTGASNTEAFF
cdr3_nt: TGTGCCAGCAGCGCCGGGACAGGGGCTTCAAACACTGAAGCTTTCTTT

clone_size: .
d_call: .
v_call: TRBV7-9
j_call: TRBJ1-2
cdr3_length: 13
cdr3_aa: CASSLGQGWGYTF
cdr3_nt: TGTGCCAGCAGCTTGGGGCAGGGCTGGGGCTACACCTTC